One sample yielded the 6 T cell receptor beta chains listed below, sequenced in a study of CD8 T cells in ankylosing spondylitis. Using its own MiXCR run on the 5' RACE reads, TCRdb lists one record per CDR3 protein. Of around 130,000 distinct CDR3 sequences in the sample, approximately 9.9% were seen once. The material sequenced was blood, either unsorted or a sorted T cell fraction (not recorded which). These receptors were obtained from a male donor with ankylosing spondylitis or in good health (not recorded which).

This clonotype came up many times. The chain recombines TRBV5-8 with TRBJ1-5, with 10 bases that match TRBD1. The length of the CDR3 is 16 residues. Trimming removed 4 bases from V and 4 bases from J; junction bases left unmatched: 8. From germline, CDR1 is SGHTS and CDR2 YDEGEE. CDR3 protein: CASSPWDRGRNQPQHF. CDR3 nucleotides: TGTGCCAGCAGCCCTTGGGACAGGGGCCGAAATCAGCCCCAGCATTTT.

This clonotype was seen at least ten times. The CDR3 sequence is CASSLWLRDRRSGGEKLFF. CDR3 sequence (DNA): TGTGCCAGCAGTTTATGGCTCCGGGACAGGAGGTCGGGAGGGGAAAAACTGTTTTTT. This chain connects TRBV28 to TRBJ1-4; 8 positions agree with TRBD1. V was pared by 0 bases and J by 8 bases, with 17 bases of the junction left unmatched. This CDR3 contains 19 residues. Looked up from germline, CDR1 is MDHEN and CDR2 is SYDVKM.

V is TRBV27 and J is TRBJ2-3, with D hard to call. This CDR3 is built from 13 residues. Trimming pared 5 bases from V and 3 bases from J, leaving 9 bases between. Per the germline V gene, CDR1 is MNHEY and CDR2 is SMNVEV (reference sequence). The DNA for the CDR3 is TGTGCCAGCAGTATAAGTTGGACAGATACGCAGTATTTT. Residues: CASSISWTDTQYF.

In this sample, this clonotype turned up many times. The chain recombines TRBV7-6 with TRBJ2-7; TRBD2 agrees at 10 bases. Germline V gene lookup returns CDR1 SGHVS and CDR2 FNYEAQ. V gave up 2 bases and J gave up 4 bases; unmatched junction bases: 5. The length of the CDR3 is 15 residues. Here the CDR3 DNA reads TGTGCCAGCAGCTTATGGACTAGCGGAGAATACGAGCAGTACTTC. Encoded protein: CASSLWTSGEYEQYF.

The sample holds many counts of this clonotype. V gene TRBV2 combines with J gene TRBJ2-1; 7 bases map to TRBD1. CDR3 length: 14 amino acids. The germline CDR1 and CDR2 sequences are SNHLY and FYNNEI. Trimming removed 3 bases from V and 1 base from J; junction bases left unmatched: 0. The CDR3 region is CASSEDRSYNEQFF. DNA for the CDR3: TGTGCCAGCAGTGAGGACAGGTCCTACAATGAGCAGTTCTTC. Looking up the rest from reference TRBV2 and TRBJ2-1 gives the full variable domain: EPEVTQTPSHQVTQMGQEVILRCVPISNHLYFYWYRQILGQKVEFLVSFYNNEISEKSEIFDDQFSVERPDGSNFTLKIRSTKLEDSAMYFCASSEDRSYNEQFFGPGTRLTVL.

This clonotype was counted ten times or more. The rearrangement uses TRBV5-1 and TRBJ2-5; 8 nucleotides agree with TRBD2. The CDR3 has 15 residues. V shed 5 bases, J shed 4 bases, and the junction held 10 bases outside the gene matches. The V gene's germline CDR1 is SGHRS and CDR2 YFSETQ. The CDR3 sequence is CASRDQTSGIETQYF. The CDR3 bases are TGCGCCAGCAGAGACCAAACTAGCGGAATAGAGACCCAGTACTTC.